Shown below are 18 T cell receptor beta chains from a single sample sequenced in a study of Graves' ophthalmopathy and Graves' hyperthyroidism. As the template, RNA transcripts were used to amplify TCR beta CDR3 regions. RT-PCR with HTBI primers came first, then second-round multiplex PCR. TCRdb processed the multiplex PCR reads anew with MiXCR; each CDR3 protein has one entry. The table includes roughly 600,000 distinct CDR3 sequences, under 45% detected once. The sequenced sample was peripheral blood or thyroid tissue (not recorded which). All receptors derive from an adult man with Graves' hyperthyroidism.

The sample holds a few counts of this clonotype. A clone one base away is much larger, so this may be a read error. The CDR3 is CASSLARNMNTEALF. For the CDR3, the DNA is TGTGCCAGCAGCTTGGCCAGGAACATGAACACTGAAGCTCTCTTT. This chain connects TRBV7-8 to TRBJ1-1; D gene uncertain. Germline loops: CDR1 SGHVS, CDR2 FQNEAQ. This CDR3 is 15 amino acids long.

This clonotype was picked up many times. This chain links TRBV20-1 with TRBJ1-5; 8 bases agree with TRBD1. The CDR3 is 16 residues long. Unmatched junction bases numbered 9, after V lost 4 bases and J lost 1 base. CDR1 is DFQATT, CDR2 SNEGSKA, per germline (reference sequence). CDR3 loop: CSATTGVGWSNQPQHF. The DNA for the CDR3 is TGCAGTGCTACGACAGGGGTTGGATGGAGCAATCAGCCCCAGCATTTT.

This clonotype came up many times. The chain links TRBV6-5 to TRBJ1-2; 7 nucleotides match TRBD1. CDR1 and CDR2 (germline): MNHEY, SVGAGI. V trimming: 0 bases; J trimming: 8 bases; junction bases outside the gene matches: 9. This CDR3 contains 15 residues. The chain's CDR3 is CASSYSRIQGGGYTF. The CDR3 DNA sequence: TGTGCCAGCAGTTACTCAAGAATCCAGGGGGGAGGCTACACCTTC.

This clonotype was counted at least ten times. The chain joins TRBV7-8 to TRBJ1-5; weak D call: TRBD1 (6 bases). This CDR3 is 14 amino acids long. Germline V CDR1 and CDR2: SGHVS, FQNEAQ. The V and J ends lost 1 base and 5 bases respectively, with 9 bases between them. The CDR3 is CASSLGGGDQPQHF. The CDR3 DNA sequence: TGTGCCAGCAGCTTAGGAGGGGGGGATCAGCCCCAGCATTTT.

The table lists this clonotype with many counts. The CDR3 region is CASTRTGERYEQYF. CDR3 coding DNA: TGTGCCAGCACCCGGACAGGGGAGAGGTACGAGCAGTACTTC. This chain joins TRBV6-5 and TRBJ2-7, with 9 bases that match TRBD1. Germline lookup yields CDR1 MNHEY and CDR2 SVGAGI. The CDR3 loop spans 14 amino acids. The V segment lost 7 bases and the J segment 4 bases; nucleotides outside the gene matches: 8.

This clonotype was counted at least ten times. The chain combines TRBV2 with TRBJ1-1; the match to TRBD1 covers 8 bases. The V gene end was trimmed by 10 bases and the J gene end by 0 bases; junction bases not matched to a gene: 7. This CDR3 is built from 14 residues. Per the germline V gene, CDR1 is SNHLY and CDR2 is FYNNEI. The DNA for the CDR3 is TGTGCCACCAAAGACAGGGGCATGAACACTGAAGCTTTCTTT. The encoded protein is CATKDRGMNTEAFF.

This chain uses TRBV7-8 with TRBJ2-7; 9 bases are a match to TRBD1. The J call may be faulty, since TRBJ2-1 better matches the DNA end. The CDR3 consists of 17 residues. Germline values: CDR1 SGHVS, CDR2 FQNEAQ. CDR3 sequence reads: CASSLRYFRDRVAEQFF. CDR3 DNA: TGTGCCAGCAGCTTACGATACTTCCGGGACAGGGTGGCTGAGCAGTTCTTC.

The chain employs TRBV29-1 and TRBJ2-5, with a possible D match to TRBD1 (6 bases). The CDR3 contains 13 residues. V was clipped by 4 bases and J by 3 bases, with 12 bases between them. CDR1 SQVTM and CDR2 ANQGSEA come from the germline V gene. As DNA, the CDR3 is TGCAGCGTTGGTGGCAGGGGAGAAGAGACCCAGTACTTC. Protein sequence: CSVGGRGEETQYF. The full variable domain, rest sourced from reference TRBV29-1 and TRBJ2-5, is SAVISQKPSRDICQRGTSLTIQCQVDSQVTMMFWYRQQPGQSLTLIATANQGSEATYESGFVIDKFPISRPNLTFSTLTVSNMSPEDSSIYLCSVGGRGEETQYFGPGTRLLVL.

This clonotype was counted many times. The chain combines TRBV29-1 with TRBJ1-2; a possible D gene is TRBD1 (5 bases). Trimming removed 1 base at V and 3 bases at J, with 21 bases between. CDR3 length: 17 residues. Germline CDR1 reads SQVTM; CDR2 reads ANQGSEA. This CDR3 reads CSVEGEDSPSRDYGYTF. As DNA, the CDR3 is TGCAGCGTTGAAGGGGAAGACAGTCCTTCTCGGGACTATGGCTACACCTTC.

This clonotype was observed many times. J is TRBJ2-7 and V is TRBV7-8; either TRBD1 or TRBD2 may fit D (6 bases each). This CDR3 contains 15 residues. Trimming cost V 2 bases and J 2 bases, with 13 bases left between them. Germline V gene sequence: CDR1 SGHVS, CDR2 FQNEAQ. Here the CDR3 reads CASSLQGSGAYEQYF. CDR3 in DNA: TGTGCCAGCAGCTTACAGGGGTCGGGGGCCTACGAGCAGTACTTC.

This clonotype has ten or more counts. The genes are TRBV7-8 and TRBJ1-4, with 8 bases lining up with TRBD1. Germline V gene sequence: CDR1 SGHVS, CDR2 FQNEAQ. The CDR3 is made up of 14 amino acids. V lost 5 bases to trimming and J lost 8 bases; unmatched junction nucleotides: 7. The DNA for the CDR3 is TGTGCCAGCAGCGAACAGGGGGGATTAGAAAAACTGTTTTTT. Amino acid sequence: CASSEQGGLEKLFF.

This chain links TRBV29-1 with TRBJ1-5; the match to TRBD1 covers 7 bases. In germline, CDR1 is SQVTM, CDR2 ANQGSEA. The CDR3 length is 11 residues. V lost 4 bases, J lost 12 bases, and 6 bases stayed unmatched. The CDR3 region is CSVGQGTDQHF. The CDR3 bases are TGCAGCGTTGGTCAGGGGACAGACCAGCATTTT.

This clonotype was counted at least ten times. V gene TRBV2 combines with J gene TRBJ2-7, with TRBD1 matching over 7 bases. V lost 8 bases to trimming and J lost 2 bases; unmatched junction nucleotides: 9. Germline lookup yields CDR1 SNHLY and CDR2 FYNNEI. This CDR3 region has 14 residues. The CDR3 region is CASRVRGQPYEQYF. The CDR3 nucleotides are TGTGCCAGCCGGGTTCGGGGACAGCCCTACGAGCAGTACTTC.

J is TRBJ1-3 and V is TRBV27, with D uncertain. Germline CDR1 and CDR2: MNHEY and SMNVEV (reference sequence). CDR3 length: 15 amino acids. V shed 0 bases and J shed 4 bases, with 10 bases lying between them. In nucleotides, the CDR3 is TGTGCCAGCAGTTTATCTCGGGCGGCCGGAAACACCATATATTTT. This sequence encodes CASSLSRAAGNTIYF.

This clonotype was recorded a few times. The chain links TRBV6-1 to TRBJ2-2; no clear D gene. The CDR3 length is 16 residues. Trimming removed 2 bases from V and 2 bases from J, with 12 bases in between. The germline gives CDR1 MNHNS, CDR2 SASEGT. CDR3 nucleotides: TGTGCCAGCAGTGAATTCGAGGTCGTAAACACCGGGGAGCTGTTTTTT. Residues: CASSEFEVVNTGELFF.

The V and J genes are TRBV15 and TRBJ2-5; D is undetermined. Trimming pared 0 bases from V and 4 bases from J, leaving 6 bases between. The CDR3 covers 13 residues. The V gene's germline CDR1 is LNHNV and CDR2 YYDKDF (reference sequence). The CDR3 DNA reads TGTGCCACCAGCAGAGAGAAGGGAGAGACCCAGTACTTC. Its protein product is CATSREKGETQYF.

This clonotype was found many times. The V call is TRBV25-1, the J call TRBJ1-6, with TRBD1 identical over 7 bases. CDR3 length: 14 residues. The germline CDR1 and CDR2 sequences are MGHDK and SYGVNS. Germline trimming cut 7 bases from V and 7 bases from J; bases unmatched to any gene: 7. The CDR3: CASNPTGENSPLHF. Here the CDR3 DNA reads TGTGCCAGCAATCCCACAGGGGAAAATTCACCCCTCCACTTT.

The chain couples TRBV19 to TRBJ1-4; perhaps TRBD1 as D (5 bases). Germline values: CDR1 LNHDA, CDR2 SQIVND (reference sequence). The CDR3 length is 14 residues. V lost 3 bases and J 5 bases, leaving 10 bases between the germline ends. The CDR3 DNA sequence: TGTGCCAGTAGTATTCGGGGCCTGAATGAAAAACTGTTTTTT. Its protein is CASSIRGLNEKLFF.